The rows below give T cell receptor beta chains drawn from one sample of a study of T cells after yellow fever vaccination. TCRdb reprocessed the 5' RACE reads via MiXCR and lists one record per CDR3 protein. The sample gives 100,000 to 150,000 distinct CDR3 sequences, approximately 8.4% of which show up once; approximately 37% is in the top ten. Sequencing was performed on CD8+ T cells sorted from PBMCs, taken on the day of the yellow fever booster vaccination. The receptors here all came from a man between 18 and 29 years old who received the YFV17D yellow fever vaccine. Each CDR3 is given with its conserved first and last residue. The D gene is left open where the match is weak. The size of a clone is reported for some rows only, either as once, few or many, or as a class for expanded clones.

v_call,d_call,clone_size,j_call,cdr3_nt,cdr3_aa
TRBV20-1,TRBD1,few,TRBJ2-4,TGCAGTGCTAGAGACTCGGGACAGAACATTCAGTACTTC,CSARDSGQNIQYF
TRBV4-2,-,many,TRBJ1-1,TGTGCCAGCAGCCAAGAATTCCGAGTCCCGAACACTGAAGCTTTCTTT,CASSQEFRVPNTEAFF
TRBV4-3,-,few,TRBJ1-4,TGCGCCAGCAGCCCTGGACGGACCTACGAAAAACTGTTTTTT,CASSPGRTYEKLFF
TRBV4-1,TRBD1,-,TRBJ1-2,TGCGCCAGTGAGGGGGCGAGTAGCTATGGCTACACCTTC,CASEGASSYGYTF
TRBV6-2/TRBV6-3,-,-,TRBJ2-5,TGTGCCAGCAGTTACTCTACCCGGGACTCAAAGCATCAAGAGACCCAGTACTTC,CASSYSTRDSKHQETQYF
TRBV28,-,-,TRBJ1-1,TGTGCCAGCAGCCGACGGGGGCACACTGAAGCTTTCTTT,CASSRRGHTEAFF
TRBV10-3,-,many,TRBJ2-3,TGTGCCATCAGTGAGGGACAGACATACACAGATACGCAGTATTTT,CAISEGQTYTDTQYF
TRBV4-1,-,-,TRBJ2-6,TGCGCCAGCAGCTCAGTGGGGCCCGGGGCCAACGTCCTGACTTTC,CASSSVGPGANVLTF
TRBV27,TRBD1,-,TRBJ1-2,TGTGCCAGCAGGAGACAGGGGTACTATGGCTACACCTTC,CASRRQGYYGYTF
TRBV6-2/TRBV6-3,TRBD1,few,TRBJ2-2,TGTGCCAGCACCCAGGAATGGGACAGGGGATCCGGGGAGCTGTTTTTT,CASTQEWDRGSGELFF
TRBV6-7,-,few,TRBJ2-3,TGTGCCAGCAGTCCCTCAGGGAGGCTTCCCACAGATACGCAGTATTTT,CASSPSGRLPTDTQYF
TRBV13,-,few,TRBJ2-7,TGTGCCAGCAGCCGACCCCTGACCTACGAGCAGTACTTC,CASSRPLTYEQYF
TRBV4-1,-,-,TRBJ1-2,TGCGCCAGCAGCCAAGTGAGGGGGAGCACGTATGGCTACACCTTC,CASSQVRGSTYGYTF
TRBV4-1,-,-,TRBJ1-1,TGCGCCAGCAGCCAAGACGTCGCCTCCAGGCGCACTGAAGCTTTCTTT,CASSQDVASRRTEAFF